This T cell receptor beta chain stems from a study of Tregs in tolerant kidney transplant recipients. Clones were read by immunoSEQ multiplex PCR, and TCRdb kept only the in-frame ones, dropping some. The table has some 68,000 clones, 80% to 85% seen once. CDR1 is SGHDT and CDR2 is YYEEEE in the germline V gene. The V and J ends lost 4 bases and 0 bases respectively, with 14 bases between them. CDR3 length: 16 amino acids. The gene calls are TRBV5-6 and TRBJ2-1; D gene ambiguous. This TCR was recovered from a human donor in good health. The sample taken for sequencing was CD4+ T cells from blood. In nucleotides, the CDR3 is TGTGCCAGCAGCACCTACAGACTTGACTCCTACAATGAGCAGTTCTTC. Its translation: CASSTYRLDSYNEQFF.